This TCR beta chain is from a study of naive and memory T cell subsets. An equimolar mix of two oligonucleotides served as the beta constant-region primer for TRBC1 and TRBC2. TCRdb processed the UMI-ligation and nested PCR reads anew with MiXCR; each CDR3 protein has one entry. Here the sample spans around 40,000 distinct CDR3 sequences, about an eighth being singletons. Germline V gene data show CDR1 as ENHRY and CDR2 as SYGVKD. The V segment lost 4 bases and the J segment 0 bases; nucleotides outside the gene matches: 12. The CDR3 spans 19 residues. Separate alpha and beta amplification began at the second PCR step.

This receptor was taken from a human donor in good health. The gene calls are TRBV10-3 and TRBJ2-4; 10 bases agree with TRBD2. The sequenced sample was effector memory CD4+ T cells from blood. The subset: effector memory, CD45RA- CD27-. DNA for the CDR3: TGTGCCATCAGTGCTCTAGCGGGAGAGGGGAGAGGAGCCAAAAACATTCAGTACTTC. Translated: CAISALAGEGRGAKNIQYF.